The rows below give T cell receptor beta chains drawn from one sample of a study of cytotoxic CD8 clonotypes in ibrutinib-treated CLL. Some clones are missing from TCRdb's copy, which holds only in-frame ones; the method was immunoSEQ multiplex PCR. This sample has about 160,000 clones, with 70% to 90% found just once. This specimen was PBMCs, taken at disease progression, from a patient treated with ibrutinib. These receptors all come from a human donor with chronic lymphocytic leukemia. The CDR3 runs from the conserved cysteine through the conserved F or W. D genes are given only for firm matches. Clone sizes are given selectively: once, few, many, or a class where the clone is expanded.

abundance: -
j_gene: TRBJ2-3
v_gene: TRBV29-1
d_gene: TRBD2
CDR3nt: TGCAGCGTGCGACTAGCGGGAGGCACAGATACGCAGTATTTT
CDR3aa: CSVRLAGGTDTQYF

abundance: few
j_gene: TRBJ2-1
v_gene: TRBV2
d_gene: TRBD1
CDR3nt: TGTGCCAGCAGTGTCAGACAGGGGAGCAATGAGCAGTTCTTC
CDR3aa: CASSVRQGSNEQFF

abundance: -
j_gene: TRBJ2-1
v_gene: TRBV18
d_gene: TRBD1
CDR3nt: TGTGCCAGCTCACCGGGACAGAGCTCCTACAATGAGCAGTTCTTC
CDR3aa: CASSPGQSSYNEQFF

abundance: -
j_gene: TRBJ2-2
v_gene: TRBV7-7
d_gene: -
CDR3nt: TGTGCCAGCAGCCCGGAGGGGAACACCGGGGAGCTGTTTTTT
CDR3aa: CASSPEGNTGELFF

abundance: once
j_gene: TRBJ1-1
v_gene: TRBV19
d_gene: -
CDR3nt: TGTGCCAGTAGTCCCGAATACACTGAAGCTTTCTTT
CDR3aa: CASSPEYTEAFF

abundance: -
j_gene: TRBJ2-1
v_gene: TRBV11-2
d_gene: TRBD2
CDR3nt: TGTGCCAGCAGCTTATTCCCCGGGACTAGCAGGGGTAATGAGCAGTTCTTC
CDR3aa: CASSLFPGTSRGNEQFF

abundance: -
j_gene: TRBJ2-3
v_gene: TRBV30
d_gene: -
CDR3nt: TGTGCCTGGATCCCGGTAGGGGGATCGGATACGCAGTATTTT
CDR3aa: CAWIPVGGSDTQYF

abundance: -
j_gene: TRBJ1-4
v_gene: TRBV4-1
d_gene: TRBD1
CDR3nt: TGCGCCAGCAGCCCGATAGGGACAGGTTATGAAAAACTGTTTTTT
CDR3aa: CASSPIGTGYEKLFF

abundance: -
j_gene: TRBJ2-3
v_gene: TRBV29-1
d_gene: -
CDR3nt: TGCAGCGTTGAAAACAGAAACTCTAGCACAGATACGCAGTATTTT
CDR3aa: CSVENRNSSTDTQYF

abundance: -
j_gene: TRBJ2-5
v_gene: TRBV4-3
d_gene: -
CDR3nt: TGCGCCAGCAGCCAAGATCCGCAGGGAACTCGGGCCTCAGAGACCCAGTACTTC
CDR3aa: CASSQDPQGTRASETQYF